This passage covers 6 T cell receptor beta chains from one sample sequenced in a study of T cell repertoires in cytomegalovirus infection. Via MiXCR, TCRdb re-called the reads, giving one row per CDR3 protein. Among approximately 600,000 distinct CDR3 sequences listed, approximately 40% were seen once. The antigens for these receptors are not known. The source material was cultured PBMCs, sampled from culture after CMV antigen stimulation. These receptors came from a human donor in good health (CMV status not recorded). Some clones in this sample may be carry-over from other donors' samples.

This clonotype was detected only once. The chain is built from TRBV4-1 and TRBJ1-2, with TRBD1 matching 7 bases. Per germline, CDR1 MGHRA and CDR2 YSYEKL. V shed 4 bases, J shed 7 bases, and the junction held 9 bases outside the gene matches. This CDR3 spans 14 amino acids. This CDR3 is CASSLLTGRCGYTF. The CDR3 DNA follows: TGCGCCAGCAGCCTACTGACAGGGCGCTGTGGCTACACCTTC.

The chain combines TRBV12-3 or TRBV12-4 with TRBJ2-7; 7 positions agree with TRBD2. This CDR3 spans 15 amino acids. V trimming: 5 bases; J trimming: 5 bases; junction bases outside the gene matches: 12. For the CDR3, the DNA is TGTGCCAGCAGTCCCGATAGGGGACTAAGGAACGAGCAGTACTTC. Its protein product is CASSPDRGLRNEQYF.

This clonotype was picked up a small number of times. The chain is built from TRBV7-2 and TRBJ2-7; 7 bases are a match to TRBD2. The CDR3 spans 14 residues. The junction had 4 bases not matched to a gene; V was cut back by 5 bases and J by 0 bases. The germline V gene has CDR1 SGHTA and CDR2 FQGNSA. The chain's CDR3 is CASSQGGSSYEQYF. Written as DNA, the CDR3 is TGTGCCAGCAGCCAGGGCGGGAGCTCCTACGAGCAGTACTTC. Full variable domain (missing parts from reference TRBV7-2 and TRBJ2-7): GAGVSQSPSNKVTEKGKDVELRCDPISGHTALYWYRQSLGQGLEFLIYFQGNSAPDKSGLPSDRFSAERTGGSVSTLTIQRTQQEDSAVYLCASSQGGSSYEQYFGPGTRLTVT.

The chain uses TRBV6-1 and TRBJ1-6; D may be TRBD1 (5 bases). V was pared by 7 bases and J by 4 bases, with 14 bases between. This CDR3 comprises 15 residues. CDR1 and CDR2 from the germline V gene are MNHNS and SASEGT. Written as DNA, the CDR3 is TGTGCCAGCATGGAGGGACGCAATTATAATTCACCCCTCCACTTT. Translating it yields CASMEGRNYNSPLHF.

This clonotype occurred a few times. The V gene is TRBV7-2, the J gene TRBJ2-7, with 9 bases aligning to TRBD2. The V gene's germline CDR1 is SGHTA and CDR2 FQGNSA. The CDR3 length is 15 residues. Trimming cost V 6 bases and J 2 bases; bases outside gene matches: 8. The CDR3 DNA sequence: TGTGCCAGCAGTATATGGCGGGGGGGCGCCTACGAGCAGTACTTC. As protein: CASSIWRGGAYEQYF. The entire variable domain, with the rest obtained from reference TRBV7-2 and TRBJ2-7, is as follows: GAGVSQSPSNKVTEKGKDVELRCDPISGHTALYWYRQSLGQGLEFLIYFQGNSAPDKSGLPSDRFSAERTGGSVSTLTIQRTQQEDSAVYLCASSIWRGGAYEQYFGPGTRLTVT.

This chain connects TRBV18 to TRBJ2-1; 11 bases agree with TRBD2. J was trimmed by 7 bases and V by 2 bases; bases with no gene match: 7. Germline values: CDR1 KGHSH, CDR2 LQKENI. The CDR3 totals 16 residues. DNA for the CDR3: TGTGCCAGCTCACCAAATAGCGGGAGGGGTCATAATGAGCAGTTCTTC. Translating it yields CASSPNSGRGHNEQFF.